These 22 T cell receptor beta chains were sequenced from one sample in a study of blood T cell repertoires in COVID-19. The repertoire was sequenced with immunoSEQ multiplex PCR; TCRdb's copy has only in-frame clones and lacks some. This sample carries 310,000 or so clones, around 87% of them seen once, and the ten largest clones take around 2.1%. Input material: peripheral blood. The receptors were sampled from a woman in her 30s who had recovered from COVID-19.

The CDR3 DNA follows: TGCGCCAGCAGCTTCGCCCCGGGGGGTTCCTACAATGAGCAGTTCTTC. Amino acids: CASSFAPGGSYNEQFF. The gene calls are TRBV5-1 and TRBJ2-1, with 7 bases fitting TRBD2. V shed 2 bases and J 1 base; nucleotides not matched to a gene: 6. Germline CDR1 reads SGHRS; CDR2 reads YFSETQ. CDR3 length equals 16 residues.

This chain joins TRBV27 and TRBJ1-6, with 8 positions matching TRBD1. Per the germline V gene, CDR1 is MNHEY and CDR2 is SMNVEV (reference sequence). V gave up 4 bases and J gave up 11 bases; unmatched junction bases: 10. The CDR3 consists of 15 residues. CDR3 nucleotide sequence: TGTGCCAGCAGTTCCAACCGGGACAGGACTACACCCCTCCACTTT. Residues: CASSSNRDRTTPLHF.

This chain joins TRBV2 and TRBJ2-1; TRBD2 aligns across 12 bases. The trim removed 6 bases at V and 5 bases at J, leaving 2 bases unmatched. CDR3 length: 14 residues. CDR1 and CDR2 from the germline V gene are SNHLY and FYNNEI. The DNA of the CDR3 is TGTGCCAGCAGCCGGACTAGCGGGGACAATGAGCAGTTCTTC. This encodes CASSRTSGDNEQFF.

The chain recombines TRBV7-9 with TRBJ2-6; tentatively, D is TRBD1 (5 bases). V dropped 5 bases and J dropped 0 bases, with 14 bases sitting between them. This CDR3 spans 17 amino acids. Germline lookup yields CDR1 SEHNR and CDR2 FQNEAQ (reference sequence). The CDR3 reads CASSRQRISSGANVLTF. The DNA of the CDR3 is TGTGCCAGCAGCCGACAGCGAATAAGCTCTGGGGCCAACGTCCTGACTTTC.

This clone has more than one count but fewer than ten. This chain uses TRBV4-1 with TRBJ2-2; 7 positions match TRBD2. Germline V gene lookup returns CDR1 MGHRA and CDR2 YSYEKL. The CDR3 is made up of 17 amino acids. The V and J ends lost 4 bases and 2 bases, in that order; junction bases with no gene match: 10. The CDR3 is CASSLTYSSGNTGELFF. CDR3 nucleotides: TGCGCCAGCAGCCTAACCTACTCTAGCGGAAACACCGGGGAGCTGTTTTTT.

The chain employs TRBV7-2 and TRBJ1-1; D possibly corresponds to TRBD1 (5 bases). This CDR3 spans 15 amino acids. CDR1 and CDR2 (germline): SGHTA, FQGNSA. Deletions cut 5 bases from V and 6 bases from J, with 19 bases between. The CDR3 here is CASSISRDRLAEAFF. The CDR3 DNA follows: TGTGCCAGCAGCATATCCAGGGATAGGTTGGCTGAAGCTTTCTTT.

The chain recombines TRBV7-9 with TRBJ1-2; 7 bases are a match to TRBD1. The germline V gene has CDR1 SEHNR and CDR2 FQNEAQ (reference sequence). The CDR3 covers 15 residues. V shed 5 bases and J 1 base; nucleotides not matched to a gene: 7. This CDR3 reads CASSAKGAYNYGYTF. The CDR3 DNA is TGTGCCAGCAGCGCAAAGGGGGCGTATAACTATGGCTACACCTTC.

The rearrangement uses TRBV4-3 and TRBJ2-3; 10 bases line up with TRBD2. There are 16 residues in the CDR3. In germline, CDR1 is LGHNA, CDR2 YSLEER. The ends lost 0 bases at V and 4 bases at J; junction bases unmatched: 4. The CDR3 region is CASSQDGAGGPDTQYF. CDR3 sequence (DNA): TGCGCCAGCAGCCAAGATGGAGCGGGAGGGCCAGATACGCAGTATTTT.

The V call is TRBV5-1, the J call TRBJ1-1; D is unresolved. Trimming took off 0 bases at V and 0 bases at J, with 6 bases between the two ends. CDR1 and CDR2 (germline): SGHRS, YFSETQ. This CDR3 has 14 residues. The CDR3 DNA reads TGCGCCAGCAGCTTGGTCCCTGTGAACACTGAAGCTTTCTTT. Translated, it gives CASSLVPVNTEAFF.

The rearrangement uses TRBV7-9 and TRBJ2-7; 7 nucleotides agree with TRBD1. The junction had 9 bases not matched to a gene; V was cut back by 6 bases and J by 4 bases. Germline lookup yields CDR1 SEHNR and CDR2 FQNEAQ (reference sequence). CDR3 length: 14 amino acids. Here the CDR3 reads CASRPPGQLYEQYF. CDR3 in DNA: TGTGCCAGCAGACCTCCGGGACAGTTGTACGAGCAGTACTTC.

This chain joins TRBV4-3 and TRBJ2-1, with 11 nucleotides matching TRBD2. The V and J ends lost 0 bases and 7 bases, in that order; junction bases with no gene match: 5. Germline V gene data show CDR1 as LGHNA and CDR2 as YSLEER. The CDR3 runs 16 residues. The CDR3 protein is CASSQDVAGGSNEQFF. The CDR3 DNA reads TGCGCCAGCAGCCAAGACGTAGCGGGAGGGAGTAATGAGCAGTTCTTC.

The CDR3 coding sequence is TGCAGCGTTGATTTAGCAACAGGGCTGAACACTGAAGCTTTCTTT. This encodes CSVDLATGLNTEAFF. The chain carries TRBV29-1 and TRBJ1-1; the D gene is possibly TRBD1 (6 bases). This CDR3 is 15 amino acids long. The germline CDR1 and CDR2 sequences are SQVTM and ANQGSEA. The germline V and J ends were trimmed by 3 bases and 0 bases, with 14 bases remaining between them.

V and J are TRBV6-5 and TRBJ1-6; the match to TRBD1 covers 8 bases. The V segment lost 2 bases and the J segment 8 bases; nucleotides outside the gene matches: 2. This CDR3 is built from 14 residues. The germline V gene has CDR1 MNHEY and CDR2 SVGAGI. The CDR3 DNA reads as TGTGCCAGCAGTTACCCAGGGGGCGATTCACCCCTCCACTTT. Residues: CASSYPGGDSPLHF.

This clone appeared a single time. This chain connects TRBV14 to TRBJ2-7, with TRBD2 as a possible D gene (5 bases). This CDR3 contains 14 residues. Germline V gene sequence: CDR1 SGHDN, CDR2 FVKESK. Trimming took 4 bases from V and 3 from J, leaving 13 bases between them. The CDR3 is CASSRFSGVYEQYF. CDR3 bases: TGTGCCAGCAGCCGATTTTCCGGGGTCTACGAGCAGTACTTC.

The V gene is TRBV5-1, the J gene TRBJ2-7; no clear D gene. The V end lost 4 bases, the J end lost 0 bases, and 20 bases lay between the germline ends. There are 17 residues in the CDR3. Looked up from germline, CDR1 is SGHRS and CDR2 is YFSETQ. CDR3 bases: TGCGCCAGCAGCGTCGATTCGACTCGGATGGGCTCCTACGAGCAGTACTTC. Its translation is CASSVDSTRMGSYEQYF.

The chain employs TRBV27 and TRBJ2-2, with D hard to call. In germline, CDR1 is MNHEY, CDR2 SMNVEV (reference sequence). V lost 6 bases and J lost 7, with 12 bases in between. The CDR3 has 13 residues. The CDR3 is CASRPIYFGELFF. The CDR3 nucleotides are TGTGCCAGCAGACCCATTTACTTCGGGGAGCTGTTTTTT.

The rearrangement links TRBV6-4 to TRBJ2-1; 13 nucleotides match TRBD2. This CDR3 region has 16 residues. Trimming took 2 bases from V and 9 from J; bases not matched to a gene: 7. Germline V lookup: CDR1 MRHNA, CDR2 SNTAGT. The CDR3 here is CASSDRGRLAGGEQFF. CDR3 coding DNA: TGTGCCAGCAGTGACAGGGGGAGACTAGCGGGAGGTGAGCAGTTCTTC.

DNA of the CDR3: TGTGCCTGGAGTCTAACTAGTTTATTTGATGAGCAGTTCTTC. As protein: CAWSLTSLFDEQFF. The rearrangement links TRBV30 to TRBJ2-1, with D perhaps matching TRBD2 (5 bases). The CDR3 consists of 14 residues. The germline gives CDR1 GTSNPN, CDR2 SVGIG (reference sequence). Trimming shortened V by 2 bases and J by 8 bases, and 16 bases separated the two germline ends.

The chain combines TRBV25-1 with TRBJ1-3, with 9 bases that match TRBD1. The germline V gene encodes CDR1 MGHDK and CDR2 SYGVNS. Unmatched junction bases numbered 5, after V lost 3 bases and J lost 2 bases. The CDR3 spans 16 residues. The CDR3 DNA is TGTGCCAGCAGTGACGACTGGGACAGGGCTGGAAACACCATATATTTT. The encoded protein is CASSDDWDRAGNTIYF. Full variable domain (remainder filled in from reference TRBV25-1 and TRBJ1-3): EADIYQTPRYLVIGTGKKITLECSQTMGHDKMYWYQQDPGMELHLIHYSYGVNSTEKGDLSSESTVSRIRTEHFPLTLESARPSHTSQYLCASSDDWDRAGNTIYFGEGSWLTVV.

CDR3: CASSILGLADTDTQYF. The CDR3 DNA follows: TGTGCCAGTAGTATCCTGGGTCTAGCGGACACAGATACGCAGTATTTT. The chain links TRBV19 to TRBJ2-3, with TRBD2 matching over 7 bases. Germline V lookup: CDR1 LNHDA, CDR2 SQIVND (reference sequence). The length of the CDR3 is 16 residues. After removal of 3 bases from V and 2 bases from J, the junction contained 8 bases not matched to a gene.

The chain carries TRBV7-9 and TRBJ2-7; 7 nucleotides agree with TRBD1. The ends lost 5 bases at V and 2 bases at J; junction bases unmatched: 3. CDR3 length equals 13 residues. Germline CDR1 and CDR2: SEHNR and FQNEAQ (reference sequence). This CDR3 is CASSPDRAYEQYF. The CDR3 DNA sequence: TGTGCCAGCAGCCCAGACAGGGCCTACGAGCAGTACTTC.

The CDR3 region has the DNA TGTGCCAGCAGGGAAGGGACAGGGAGCCCCCCTGAGCAGTTCTTC. Protein product: CASREGTGSPPEQFF. The V and J genes are TRBV7-8 and TRBJ2-1; TRBD1 agrees at 9 bases. Germline V gene lookup returns CDR1 SGHVS and CDR2 FQNEAQ. This CDR3 has 15 amino acids. V gave up 6 bases and J gave up 9 bases; unmatched junction bases: 12.